What follows describes a single T cell receptor beta chain. These data come from a study of shared clonotypes between healthy human individuals. Positively selected for CCR7, the CD45RO-negative cells used as naive CD8 cells excluded terminally differentiated effector memory CD45RA+ cells. The CDR3 consists of 18 residues. Germline CDR1 reads SGHDT; CDR2 reads YYEEEE. With 0 bases removed from V and 1 base from J, the gap between germline ends came to 17 bases. This table comes from immunoSEQ multiplex PCR, and its TCRdb copy is limited to in-frame clones, with some not included. The data hold hundreds of thousands of clones, with 90% to 95% observed a single time.

The origin of this receptor is a man younger than 45 in good health. The chain couples TRBV5-6 to TRBJ2-1, with a weak D call TRBD2 (5 bases). The specimen sequenced was naive CD8+ T cells sorted from blood. The DNA for the CDR3 is TGTGCCAGCAGCTTGGCGGACGGGATCGGCGTTTCCTACAATGAGCAGTTCTTC. Translating gives CASSLADGIGVSYNEQFF.